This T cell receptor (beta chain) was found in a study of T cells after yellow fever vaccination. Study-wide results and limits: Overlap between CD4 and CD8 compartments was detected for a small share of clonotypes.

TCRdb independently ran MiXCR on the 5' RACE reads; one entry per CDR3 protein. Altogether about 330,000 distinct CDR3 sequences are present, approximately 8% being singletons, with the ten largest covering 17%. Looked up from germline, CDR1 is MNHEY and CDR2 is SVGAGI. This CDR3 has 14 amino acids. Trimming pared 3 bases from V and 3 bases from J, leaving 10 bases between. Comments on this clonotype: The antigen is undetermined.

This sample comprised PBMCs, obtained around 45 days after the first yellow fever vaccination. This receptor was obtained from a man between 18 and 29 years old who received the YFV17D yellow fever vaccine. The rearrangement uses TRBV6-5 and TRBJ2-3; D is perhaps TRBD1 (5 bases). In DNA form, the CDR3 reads TGTGCCAGCAGTTATAAGGACACAACAGATACGCAGTATTTT. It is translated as CASSYKDTTDTQYF.